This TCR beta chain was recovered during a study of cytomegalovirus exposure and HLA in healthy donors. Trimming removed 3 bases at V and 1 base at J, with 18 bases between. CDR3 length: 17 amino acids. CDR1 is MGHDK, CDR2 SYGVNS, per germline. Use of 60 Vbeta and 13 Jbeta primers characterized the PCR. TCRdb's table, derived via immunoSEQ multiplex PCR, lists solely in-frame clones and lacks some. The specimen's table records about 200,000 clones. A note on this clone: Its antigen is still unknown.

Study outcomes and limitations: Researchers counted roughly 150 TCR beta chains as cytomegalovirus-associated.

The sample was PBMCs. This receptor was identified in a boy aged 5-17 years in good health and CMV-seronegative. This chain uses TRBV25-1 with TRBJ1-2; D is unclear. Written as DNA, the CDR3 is TGTGCCAGCAGTGATACTCCTCATGGGGAGGTTAACTATGGCTACACCTTC. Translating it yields CASSDTPHGEVNYGYTF.